This T cell receptor beta chain was observed in a study of cytomegalovirus exposure and HLA in healthy donors. Study-wide findings and caveats: Confirmation in vitro established that three CMV-associated chains were specific for CMV antigens. CMV serostatus was the sole immune exposure data available. The study dropped some indistinguishable V segments, TRBV6-2 and TRBV6-3 among them. In an earlier analysis, about 87% or about 30%: the productive usage of most TCR beta V segments.

The CDR3 totals 15 residues. CDR1 and CDR2 from the germline V gene are SGHTS and YDEGEE. Trimming pared 6 bases from V and 1 base from J, leaving 14 bases between. It was with 60 Vbeta and 13 Jbeta primers that the PCR ran. Some clones are missing from TCRdb's copy, which holds only in-frame ones; the method was immunoSEQ multiplex PCR. The data contain 100,000 or so clones, just under 80% of them seen just once; the ten biggest clones take up approximately 1.2%. In regard to this clone: The antigen is undetermined.

The TCR sequence derives from a man aged 30 to 39 in good health and CMV-seronegative. The chain links TRBV5-8 to TRBJ1-5; D gene unclear. Sequenced: PBMCs. The CDR3 sequence: CASTPPGKSNQPQHF. The CDR3 nucleotides read TGTGCCAGCACCCCCCCCGGGAAGAGCAATCAGCCCCAGCATTTT.